Presented here are 25 T cell receptor beta chains from one specimen sequenced in a study of shared clonotypes between healthy human individuals. TCRdb keeps only in-frame clones here, not all; method: immunoSEQ multiplex PCR. The sample carries approximately 700,000 clones, around four fifths recorded once. The material sequenced was memory CD4+ T cells sorted from blood. Subset described: CD45RA-negative fraction. These receptors came from a woman aged 25-40 years in good health.

The chain's CDR3 is CASSIDRAHYGYTF. CDR3 in DNA: TGTGCCAGTAGTATAGATCGGGCTCACTATGGCTACACCTTC. This chain links TRBV19 with TRBJ1-2; D remains ambiguous. Germline V gene sequence: CDR1 LNHDA, CDR2 SQIVND (reference sequence). The CDR3 has 14 residues. The V end lost 0 bases, the J end lost 3 bases, and 8 bases lay between the germline ends.

The CDR3, as DNA: TGTGCCTGGAGTGGGGACACCTTAATTGCGTATGGCTACACCTTC. This encodes CAWSGDTLIAYGYTF. The chain uses TRBV30 and TRBJ1-2; tentative D call: TRBD1 (6 bases). Trimming shortened V by 1 base and J by 5 bases, and 17 bases separated the two germline ends. The CDR3 has 15 amino acids. Germline V lookup: CDR1 GTSNPN, CDR2 SVGIG (reference sequence).

This chain links TRBV7-2 with TRBJ2-5; D is ambiguous. V was pared by 2 bases and J by 2 bases, with 12 bases between. The germline V gene encodes CDR1 SGHTA and CDR2 FQGNSA. The CDR3 length is 15 residues. CDR3 DNA sequence: TGTGCCAGCAGCTTATTTTATACAAGTCAAGAGACCCAGTACTTC. Protein product: CASSLFYTSQETQYF.

This clone was seen once. The chain uses TRBV6-1 and TRBJ1-5; 7 bases align to TRBD1. After removal of 3 bases from V and 7 bases from J, the junction contained 6 bases not matched to a gene. Per germline, CDR1 MNHNS and CDR2 SASEGT. The CDR3 is 14 residues long. CDR3 loop: CASSEQDRVQPQHF. DNA for the CDR3: TGTGCCAGCAGTGAGCAAGACAGGGTCCAGCCCCAGCATTTT.

This clone has only a few counts. This rearrangement joins TRBV6-4 to TRBJ2-7; 11 nucleotides align to TRBD1. V dropped 9 bases and J dropped 5; count of bases not matched to a gene: 3. This CDR3 has 12 residues. Germline CDR1 is MRHNA and CDR2 is SNTAGT. The CDR3 reads CASWTGGNEQYF. As DNA, the CDR3 is TGTGCCAGTTGGACAGGGGGCAACGAGCAGTACTTC.

J is TRBJ1-5 and V is TRBV5-1, with unresolved D. The length of the CDR3 is 13 residues. Trimming took 4 bases from V and 3 from J, leaving 8 bases between them. Per germline, CDR1 SGHRS and CDR2 YFSETQ. The CDR3 sequence: CASSIGPNQPQHF. Written as DNA, the CDR3 is TGCGCCAGCAGCATCGGACCCAATCAGCCCCAGCATTTT.

V and J are TRBV7-2 and TRBJ2-1, with 10 positions matching TRBD2. CDR1 is SGHTA, CDR2 FQGNSA, per germline. With V trimmed by 5 bases and J by 0 bases, 1 base remained unmatched. The CDR3 totals 15 residues. CDR3 sequence: CASSRLAGSYNEQFF. DNA of the CDR3: TGTGCCAGCAGCCGACTAGCGGGCTCCTACAATGAGCAGTTCTTC.

This clone was seen once. This rearrangement joins TRBV7-9 to TRBJ2-1; TRBD2 matches at 10 bases. Germline V gene lookup returns CDR1 SEHNR and CDR2 FQNEAQ (reference sequence). The length of the CDR3 is 17 residues. Trimming took 4 bases from V and 8 from J; bases not matched to a gene: 14. The CDR3 DNA is TGTGCCAGCAGCTCGATGGGAGCGGGAGGGCCTTGGGATGAGCAGTTCTTC. Its translation is CASSSMGAGGPWDEQFF. Full variable domain (missing parts from reference TRBV7-9 and TRBJ2-1): DTGVSQNPRHKITKRGQNVTFRCDPISEHNRLYWYRQTLGQGPEFLTYFQNEAQLEKSRLLSDRFSAERPKGSFSTLEIQRTEQGDSAMYLCASSSMGAGGPWDEQFFGPGTRLTVL.

This clone has more than one count but fewer than ten. J is TRBJ2-7 and V is TRBV25-1, with 10 bases identical to TRBD2. Losses at the gene ends were 3 bases for V and 2 bases for J; bases not matched to a gene: 7. The CDR3 runs 16 residues. Germline values: CDR1 MGHDK, CDR2 SYGVNS. As DNA, the CDR3 is TGTGCCAGCAGTGACAGTGGGAGCGGGAGGGCCTACGAGCAGTACTTC. It codes for CASSDSGSGRAYEQYF.

This rearrangement joins TRBV10-3 to TRBJ2-5, with D perhaps matching TRBD1 or TRBD2 (5 bases each). This CDR3 region has 14 residues. The germline gives CDR1 ENHRY, CDR2 SYGVKD. The V end lost 7 bases, the J end lost 11 bases, and 23 bases lay between the germline ends. The DNA for the CDR3 is TGTGCCATCACAAAAGGGGAGCAGGTGAGGGAGCAGTACTTC. Protein sequence: CAITKGEQVREQYF.

The V and J genes are TRBV14 and TRBJ1-4; a possible D gene is TRBD1 (6 bases). CDR1 is SGHDN, CDR2 FVKESK, per germline. The CDR3 extends over 16 amino acids. With 1 base removed from V and 7 bases from J, the gap between germline ends came to 16 bases. As DNA, the CDR3 is TGTGCCAGCAGCCAAGGAGGAACGGGGGGCGGTGAAAAACTGTTTTTT. This translates into CASSQGGTGGGEKLFF.

The chain combines TRBV6-1 with TRBJ2-7; TRBD1 might be the D (5 bases). CDR3 length: 12 amino acids. The germline V and J ends were trimmed by 5 bases and 5 bases, with 10 bases remaining between them. The V gene's germline CDR1 is MNHNS and CDR2 SASEGT. In DNA, the CDR3 is TGTGCCAGCAGTCTAGGACACCACGAGCAGTACTTC. Encoded protein: CASSLGHHEQYF.

The chain is built from TRBV29-1 and TRBJ2-3; a weak D match, TRBD1 (5 bases). Germline V gene lookup returns CDR1 SQVTM and CDR2 ANQGSEA. V was cut by 7 bases and J by 1 base, with 18 bases left in between. The CDR3 loop spans 15 amino acids. The CDR3 sequence is CSAVSLWGRTDTQYF. CDR3 nucleotide sequence: TGCAGCGCTGTTTCTTTGTGGGGCCGCACAGATACGCAGTATTTT.

This clone has just a few counts. The V and J genes are TRBV2 and TRBJ1-3, with 9 bases lining up with TRBD1. The V and J ends lost 4 bases and 2 bases, in that order; junction bases with no gene match: 9. From germline, CDR1 is SNHLY and CDR2 FYNNEI. This CDR3 contains 17 residues. DNA of the CDR3: TGTGCCAGCAGTGCCGGGACAGGGAACCTGGCTGGAAACACCATATATTTT. Translating it yields CASSAGTGNLAGNTIYF.

With respect to this clone: At one end, the junction sequence differs from germline, possibly due to a read error. This chain uses TRBV28 with TRBJ2-7; 15 positions agree with TRBD2. The germline V gene has CDR1 MDHEN and CDR2 SYDVKM. This CDR3 spans 19 amino acids. The CDR3 DNA is TGCCCCCCGTCTACCGGACTAGCGGGAGGGCCCCAATCACTCTACGAGCAGTACTTC. It yields the protein CPPSTGLAGGPQSLYEQYF.

The CDR3 here is CASSLRQGTNEQFF. CDR3 DNA sequence: TGTGCCAGCAGCCTGAGACAGGGGACCAATGAGCAGTTCTTC. The chain has TRBV28 and TRBJ2-1, with 8 bases aligning to TRBD1. V was pared by 6 bases and J by 6 bases, with 7 bases of the junction left unmatched. The germline CDR1 and CDR2 sequences are MDHEN and SYDVKM. This CDR3 spans 14 amino acids.

The rearrangement joins TRBV18 to TRBJ1-1; TRBD1 might be the D (5 bases). The length of the CDR3 is 14 residues. V was trimmed by 3 bases and J by 4 bases, leaving 12 bases between them. The germline CDR1 and CDR2 sequences are KGHSH and LQKENI. CDR3 bases: TGTGCCAGCTCACCTATGTTGAGGGGCACTGAAGCTTTCTTT. Translating gives CASSPMLRGTEAFF.

The chain uses TRBV5-1 and TRBJ2-1, with 10 nucleotides matching TRBD2. The CDR3 is 17 amino acids. Looked up from germline, CDR1 is SGHRS and CDR2 is YFSETQ. V shed 0 bases, J shed 2 bases, and the junction held 5 bases outside the gene matches. For the CDR3, the DNA is TGCGCCAGCAGCTTGGCTAGCGGGAGTTCGGCCTACAATGAGCAGTTCTTC. It specifies CASSLASGSSAYNEQFF.

This clone was seen once. The CDR3 loop reads CASSLFGTGAGANVLTF. As DNA, the CDR3 is TGTGCCAGCAGCTTATTCGGAACGGGCGCTGGGGCCAACGTCCTGACTTTC. V is TRBV7-2 and J is TRBJ2-6; no clear D gene. The V gene's germline CDR1 is SGHTA and CDR2 FQGNSA. V lost 2 bases and J lost 2, with 13 bases in between. This CDR3 region has 17 residues.

The chain employs TRBV18 and TRBJ2-7, with D unresolved. CDR1 KGHSH and CDR2 LQKENI come from the germline V gene. The CDR3 consists of 15 residues. Trimming removed 2 bases at V and 1 base at J, with 12 bases between. The CDR3 DNA sequence: TGTGCCAGCTCACCAGCGTCAGCCAAATCCTACGAGCAGTACTTC. Translating it yields CASSPASAKSYEQYF.

The V gene is TRBV6-1, the J gene TRBJ2-2; possible D gene TRBD2, 6 bases. CDR1 MNHNS and CDR2 SASEGT come from the germline V gene. The CDR3 spans 16 residues. V was trimmed by 1 base and J by 7 bases, leaving 16 bases between them. The CDR3 loop reads CASSEVRGGRGGELFF. For the CDR3, the DNA is TGTGCCAGCAGTGAAGTGAGGGGAGGTCGGGGCGGGGAGCTGTTTTTT.

This clone occurred a few times. This sequence joins TRBV5-1 and TRBJ2-1, with 14 bases that match TRBD2. The CDR3 is 18 residues long. CDR1 is SGHRS and CDR2 is YFSETQ in the germline V gene. The trim removed 3 bases at V and 2 bases at J, leaving 7 bases unmatched. The CDR3 coding sequence is TGCGCCAGCAGCTCAGGACTAGCGGGAGGAGGGCCCTACAATGAGCAGTTCTTC. It codes for CASSSGLAGGGPYNEQFF.

This clone was seen just once. The rearrangement uses TRBV6-1 and TRBJ2-1, with a possible D match to TRBD1 (6 bases). Trimming cost V 7 bases and J 1 base, with 8 bases left between them. The CDR3 is made up of 13 amino acids. The germline V gene encodes CDR1 MNHNS and CDR2 SASEGT. CDR3 region: CASMQGSYNEQFF. As DNA, the CDR3 is TGTGCCAGCATGCAGGGGTCCTACAATGAGCAGTTCTTC.

This sequence joins TRBV5-1 and TRBJ2-1; tentatively, D is TRBD2 (6 bases). Germline V gene sequence: CDR1 SGHRS, CDR2 YFSETQ. This CDR3 comprises 15 residues. V gave up 5 bases and J gave up 4 bases, with 16 bases separating them. In DNA form, the CDR3 reads TGCGCCAGCAGTCCGGACTCCGGAGGGTACAATGAGCAGTTCTTC. This translates into CASSPDSGGYNEQFF.

CDR3: CAISESAGRYGYTF. The CDR3 bases are TGTGCCATCAGTGAGTCGGCAGGGCGGTATGGCTACACCTTC. The chain carries TRBV10-3 and TRBJ1-2; D is possibly TRBD1 (5 bases). The V end lost 0 bases, the J end lost 5 bases, and 10 bases lay between the germline ends. This CDR3 is built from 14 residues. Germline CDR1 reads ENHRY; CDR2 reads SYGVKD.